This T cell receptor (beta chain) was identified in a study of T cell responses to AZD1222 COVID-19 vaccine. Data came from immunoSEQ multiplex PCR; TCRdb stores just in-frame clones and leaves some out. This sample carries some 120,000 clones, about 86% of them seen once, and the ten largest clones take 3%. With regard to this clone: Its specificity is unknown.

Trimming removed 4 bases from V and 5 bases from J, with 15 bases in between. This CDR3 contains 15 residues. CDR1 and CDR2 (germline): SGHKS, YYEKEE (reference sequence). Study findings and constraints: White British people made up most donors, females outnumbered males, and clonal diversity was possibly underestimated. As reported, nearly half of all spike-specific TCRs target variant regions that are unmutated. Once two AZD1222 doses were given, Spike-specific TCR breadth and depth went up. No day 14 peak samples; only post-peak repertoires were characterized.

The receptor was derived from an adult who received the AZD1222 COVID-19 vaccine. The chain links TRBV5-5 to TRBJ1-4, with D possibly being TRBD1 (5 bases). The input for sequencing was peripheral blood, taken 28 days after the second AZD1222 dose. CDR3 nucleotides: TGTGCCAGCAGCCCTAGGGGTCGGATCAATGAAAAACTGTTTTTT. It is translated as CASSPRGRINEKLFF.